The 9 T cell receptor beta chains given below trace back to one sample, sequenced in a study of CD8 T cells in ankylosing spondylitis. TCRdb re-analysed the 5' RACE reads in MiXCR, keeping a single row per CDR3 protein. This table has 210,000 or so distinct CDR3 sequences, around a quarter appearing once. Sequencing was done on a sample of blood, either unsorted or a sorted T cell fraction (not recorded which). These receptors were taken from a male donor with ankylosing spondylitis or in good health (not recorded which).

This clonotype was detected ten times or more. The chain links TRBV5-1 to TRBJ1-1; 7 bases match TRBD1. V gave up 4 bases and J gave up 4 bases; unmatched junction bases: 7. The CDR3 is made up of 14 amino acids. Germline-derived CDR1 and CDR2 are SGHRS and YFSETQ. CDR3 sequence (DNA): TGCGCCAGCAGCCCCGGACAGGCGCGCACTGAAGCTTTCTTT. Its translation is CASSPGQARTEAFF. The full variable domain, in which reference TRBV5-1 and TRBJ1-1 provide the parts outside the CDR3, is KAGVTQTPRYLIKTRGQQVTLSCSPISGHRSVSWYQQTPGQGLQFLFEYFSETQRNKGNFPGRFSGRQFSNSRSEMNVSTLELGDSALYLCASSPGQARTEAFFGQGTRLTVV.

A remark on this clonotype: A much larger clone lies a single base off, so this may be a read error. V usage is TRBV29-1 and J usage is TRBJ2-7; possible D gene TRBD2, 6 bases. The V end was cut by 4 bases, the J end by 6 bases, with 19 bases between. Germline CDR1 and CDR2: SQVTM and ANQGSEA. This CDR3 contains 14 residues. The CDR3 DNA reads TGCAGCGTTGCTTTCGGGAGCCCAGGCTCCGAGCAGTACTTC. This codes for CSVAFGSPGSEQYF.

The CDR3 sequence: CASSLGGLRRDNEQFF. CDR3 bases: TGCGCCAGCAGCTTGGGTGGGTTACGTCGCGACAATGAGCAGTTCTTC. The gene calls are TRBV5-1 and TRBJ2-1; no reliable D call. Trimming pared 0 bases from V and 5 bases from J, leaving 15 bases between. CDR3 length: 16 residues. Germline V CDR1 and CDR2: SGHRS, YFSETQ.

The sample holds many counts of this clonotype. The V gene is TRBV4-1, the J gene TRBJ2-3, with 7 bases identical to TRBD2. The CDR3 has 15 residues. Germline CDR1 MGHRA, CDR2 YSYEKL. Germline trimming cut 4 bases from V and 2 bases from J; bases unmatched to any gene: 6. As DNA, the CDR3 is TGCGCCAGCAGCCGGGGGGGGTTCTCCACAGATACGCAGTATTTT. It specifies CASSRGGFSTDTQYF.

This chain connects TRBV19 to TRBJ2-1; possible D gene TRBD1, 6 bases. Trimming removed 2 bases from V and 4 bases from J, with 27 bases in between. CDR3 length: 20 amino acids. CDR1 is LNHDA and CDR2 is SQIVND in the germline V gene (reference sequence). DNA of the CDR3: TGTGCCAGTAGTATACGGACACTAGGGGGTTCCCATATCCTTTACAATGAGCAGTTCTTC. It is translated as CASSIRTLGGSHILYNEQFF.

The sample holds a few counts of this clonotype. V gene TRBV9 combines with J gene TRBJ1-2; 9 positions agree with TRBD1. The length of the CDR3 is 15 residues. Unmatched junction bases numbered 5, after V lost 3 bases and J lost 2 bases. Germline lookup yields CDR1 SGDLS and CDR2 YYNGEE. CDR3 sequence reads: CASSAHGQGNYGYTF. The CDR3 DNA reads as TGTGCCAGCAGCGCCCACGGACAGGGGAACTATGGCTACACCTTC.

A few counts support this clonotype. The chain has TRBV5-1 and TRBJ1-3, with D possibly being TRBD1 (6 bases). V was cut by 2 bases and J by 4 bases, with 13 bases left in between. This CDR3 comprises 15 residues. Per germline, CDR1 SGHRS and CDR2 YFSETQ. The CDR3 protein is CASSLEPGQGNTIYF. In DNA, the CDR3 is TGCGCCAGCAGCTTAGAACCGGGACAAGGAAACACCATATATTTT.

This chain connects TRBV29-1 to TRBJ2-4; 11 nucleotides agree with TRBD1. Germline CDR1 and CDR2: SQVTM and ANQGSEA. Trimming removed 6 bases from V and 6 bases from J; junction bases left unmatched: 7. This CDR3 has 14 residues. CDR3 sequence reads: CSVGQGAPLNIQYF. In nucleotides, the CDR3 is TGCAGCGTCGGACAGGGGGCACCGTTAAACATTCAGTACTTC.

Ten or more counts support this clonotype. The chain uses TRBV20-1 and TRBJ2-6, with TRBD1 as a possible D gene (5 bases). Germline CDR1 and CDR2: DFQATT and SNEGSKA (reference sequence). The V gene lost 0 bases and the J gene lost 2 bases, with 8 bases spanning the gap. The CDR3 spans 15 residues. DNA for the CDR3: TGCAGTGCTAGAGATCAGGGCGCTGGGGCCAACGTCCTGACTTTC. This gives the protein CSARDQGAGANVLTF.